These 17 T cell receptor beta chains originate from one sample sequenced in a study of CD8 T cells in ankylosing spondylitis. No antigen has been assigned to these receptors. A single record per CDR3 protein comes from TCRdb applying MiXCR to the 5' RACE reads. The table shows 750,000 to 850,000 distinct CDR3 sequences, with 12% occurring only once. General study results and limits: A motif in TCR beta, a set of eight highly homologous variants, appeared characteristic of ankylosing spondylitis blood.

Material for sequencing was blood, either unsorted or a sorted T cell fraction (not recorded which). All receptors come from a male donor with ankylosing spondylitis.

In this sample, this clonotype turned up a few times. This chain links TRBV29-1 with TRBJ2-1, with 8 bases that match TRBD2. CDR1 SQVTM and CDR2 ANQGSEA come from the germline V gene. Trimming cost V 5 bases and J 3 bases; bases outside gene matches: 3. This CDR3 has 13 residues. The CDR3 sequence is CSVIREGYNEQFF. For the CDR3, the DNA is TGCAGCGTTATCCGGGAGGGCTACAATGAGCAGTTCTTC.

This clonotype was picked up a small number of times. CDR3 sequence reads: CASSYSMTGESYNEQFF. The CDR3 DNA reads as TGTGCCAGCAGTTACTCGATGACAGGGGAATCCTACAATGAGCAGTTCTTC. J is TRBJ2-1 and V is TRBV6-5, with 8 positions matching TRBD1. Germline values: CDR1 MNHEY, CDR2 SVGAGI. The CDR3 consists of 17 residues. The J segment lost 1 base and the V segment lost 0 bases, leaving 5 bases of the junction unmatched.

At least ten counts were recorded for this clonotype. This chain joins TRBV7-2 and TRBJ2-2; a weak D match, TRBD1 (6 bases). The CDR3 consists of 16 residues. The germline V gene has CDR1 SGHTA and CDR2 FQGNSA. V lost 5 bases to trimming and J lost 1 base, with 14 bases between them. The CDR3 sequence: CASSLQPGQNTGELFF. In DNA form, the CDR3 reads TGTGCCAGCAGCCTACAACCGGGACAGAACACCGGGGAGCTGTTTTTT.

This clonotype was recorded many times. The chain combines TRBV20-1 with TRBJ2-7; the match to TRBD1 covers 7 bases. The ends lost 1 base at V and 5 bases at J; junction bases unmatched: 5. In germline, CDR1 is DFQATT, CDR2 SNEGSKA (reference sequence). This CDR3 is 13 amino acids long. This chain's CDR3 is CSARAGGFDEQYF. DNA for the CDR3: TGCAGTGCTAGAGCAGGGGGATTCGACGAGCAGTACTTC.

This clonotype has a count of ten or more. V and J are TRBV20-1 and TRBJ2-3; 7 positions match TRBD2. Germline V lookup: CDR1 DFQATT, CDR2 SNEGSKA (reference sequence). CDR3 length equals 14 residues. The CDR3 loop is CSVSVGRGTDTQYF. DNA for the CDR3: TGCAGCGTCTCGGTGGGGAGGGGTACAGATACGCAGTATTTT.

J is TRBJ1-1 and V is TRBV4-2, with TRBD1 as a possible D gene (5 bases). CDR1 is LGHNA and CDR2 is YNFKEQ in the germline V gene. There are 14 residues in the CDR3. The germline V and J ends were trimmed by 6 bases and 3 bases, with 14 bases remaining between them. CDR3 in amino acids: CASRQQDGYTEAFF. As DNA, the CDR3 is TGTGCCAGCAGACAACAGGACGGATACACTGAAGCTTTCTTT.

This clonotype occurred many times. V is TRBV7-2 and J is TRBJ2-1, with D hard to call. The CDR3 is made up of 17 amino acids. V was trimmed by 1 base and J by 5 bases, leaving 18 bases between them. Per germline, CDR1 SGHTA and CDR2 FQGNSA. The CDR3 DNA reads TGTGCCAGCAGCTTAGAGCCCAGCTCAGACACTCACAATGAGCAGTTCTTC. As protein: CASSLEPSSDTHNEQFF. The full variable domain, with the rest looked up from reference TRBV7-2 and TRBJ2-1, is GAGVSQSPSNKVTEKGKDVELRCDPISGHTALYWYRQSLGQGLEFLIYFQGNSAPDKSGLPSDRFSAERTGGSVSTLTIQRTQQEDSAVYLCASSLEPSSDTHNEQFFGPGTRLTVL.

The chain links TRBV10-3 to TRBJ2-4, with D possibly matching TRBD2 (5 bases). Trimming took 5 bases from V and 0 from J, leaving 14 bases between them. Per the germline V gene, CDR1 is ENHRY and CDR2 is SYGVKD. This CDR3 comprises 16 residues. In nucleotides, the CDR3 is TGTGCCATCAGTAAGGACTCCCACCCAGCCAAAAACATTCAGTACTTC. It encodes CAISKDSHPAKNIQYF.

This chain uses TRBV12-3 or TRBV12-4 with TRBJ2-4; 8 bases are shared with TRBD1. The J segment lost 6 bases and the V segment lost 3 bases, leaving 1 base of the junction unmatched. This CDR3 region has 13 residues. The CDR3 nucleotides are TGTGCCAGCAGTTTTGGACAGGGAAACATTCAGTACTTC. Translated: CASSFGQGNIQYF.

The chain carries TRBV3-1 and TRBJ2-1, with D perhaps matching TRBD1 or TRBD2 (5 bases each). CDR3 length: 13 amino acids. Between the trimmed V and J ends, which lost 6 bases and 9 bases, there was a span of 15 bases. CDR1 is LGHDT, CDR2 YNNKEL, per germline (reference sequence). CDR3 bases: TGTGCCAGCAGGTACACCCGGGGCACTGAGCAGTTCTTC. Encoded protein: CASRYTRGTEQFF.

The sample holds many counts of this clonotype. CDR3 coding DNA: TGCAGCGTTAACCGGGTGGGGCCTTTTAACTATGGCTACACCTTC. This gives the protein CSVNRVGPFNYGYTF. The chain employs TRBV29-1 and TRBJ1-2; D is possibly TRBD1 (5 bases). V was shortened by 5 bases and J by 1 base, with 17 bases between the two germline ends. The CDR3 has 15 residues. Per the germline V gene, CDR1 is SQVTM and CDR2 is ANQGSEA.

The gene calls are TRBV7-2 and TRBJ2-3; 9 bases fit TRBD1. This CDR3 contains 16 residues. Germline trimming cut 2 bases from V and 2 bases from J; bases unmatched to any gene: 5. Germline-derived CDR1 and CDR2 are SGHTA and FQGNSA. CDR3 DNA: TGTGCCAGCAGCTTATATAGGACAGGGGTCACAGATACGCAGTATTTT. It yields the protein CASSLYRTGVTDTQYF.

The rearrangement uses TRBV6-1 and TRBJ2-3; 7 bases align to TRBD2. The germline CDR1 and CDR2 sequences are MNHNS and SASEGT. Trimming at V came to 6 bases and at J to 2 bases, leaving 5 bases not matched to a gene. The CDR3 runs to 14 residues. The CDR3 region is CASRPSGVTDTQYF. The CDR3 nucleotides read TGTGCCAGCAGGCCTAGCGGAGTCACAGATACGCAGTATTTT.

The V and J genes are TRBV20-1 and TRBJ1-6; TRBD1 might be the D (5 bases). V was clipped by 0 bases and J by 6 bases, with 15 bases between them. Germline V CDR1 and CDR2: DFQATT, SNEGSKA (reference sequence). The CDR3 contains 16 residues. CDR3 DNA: TGCAGTGCTAGAGAGGGACGGAATAGGGTTAATTCACCCCTCCACTTT. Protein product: CSAREGRNRVNSPLHF.

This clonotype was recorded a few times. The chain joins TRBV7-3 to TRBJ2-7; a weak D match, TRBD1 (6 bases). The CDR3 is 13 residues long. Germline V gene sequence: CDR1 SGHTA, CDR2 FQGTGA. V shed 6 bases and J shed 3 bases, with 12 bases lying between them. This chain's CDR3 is CASSTGHFYEQYF. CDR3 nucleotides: TGTGCCAGCAGTACAGGGCACTTCTACGAGCAGTACTTC.

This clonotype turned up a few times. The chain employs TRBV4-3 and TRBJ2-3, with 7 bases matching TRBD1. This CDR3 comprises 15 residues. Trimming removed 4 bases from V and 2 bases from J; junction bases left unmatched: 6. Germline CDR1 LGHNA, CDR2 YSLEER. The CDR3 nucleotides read TGCGCCAGCAGCCTTGGGACAGAAAACACAGATACGCAGTATTTT. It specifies CASSLGTENTDTQYF.

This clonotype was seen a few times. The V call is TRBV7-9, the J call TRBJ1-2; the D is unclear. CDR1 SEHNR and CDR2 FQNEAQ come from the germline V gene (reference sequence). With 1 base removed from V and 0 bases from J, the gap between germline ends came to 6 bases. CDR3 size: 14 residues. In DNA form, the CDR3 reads TGTGCCAGCAGCTTAGTAGTCCCTAACTATGGCTACACCTTC. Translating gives CASSLVVPNYGYTF.